This T cell receptor (beta chain) was obtained from a study of T cell repertoires in cytomegalovirus infection. Study-level background: CMV infection plus the matching HLA type was flagged by public TCR beta signatures.

This clonotype was counted a few times. Its antigen is unidentified. Study conclusions and caveats: The study found HLA-C-restricted CMV-specific TCR beta clonotypes dominating the ex vivo response. Adding up the frequency of public TCR beta families identified people who carried CMV plus the relevant HLA.

The CDR3 runs to 15 residues. V was shortened by 5 bases and J by 0 bases, with 11 bases between the two germline ends. Germline V CDR1 and CDR2: MNHEY, SVGAGI. Each CDR3 protein is one row after TCRdb ran MiXCR on the reads. The table includes some 450,000 distinct CDR3 sequences, 25% to 40% detected once. The chain employs TRBV6-5 and TRBJ2-1; no definite D call. What was sequenced was PBMCs. The TCR sequence derives from a human donor in good health (CMV status not recorded). Some clones in this sample may be carry-over from other donors' samples. CDR3 coding DNA: TGTGCCAGCAGTCAATCTGACACCTCCTACAATGAGCAGTTCTTC. Its protein product is CASSQSDTSYNEQFF.